The following is a T cell receptor (beta chain) sequence with its context. No antigen is known for it. No much larger clone exists at a distance of one base, and base qualities are not known. CDR1 is given as SEHNR and CDR2 as FQNEAQ, both from the germline V gene (reference sequence). The CDR3 runs 16 amino acids, cysteine and phenylalanine included. The only DNA kept is the CDR3, 48 bases in frame from the first base. V is shortened by 5 bases, J by 0 bases, and the region joining them spans 16 bases. This sample stems from a study of STAT5B mutations in CD4+ large granular lymphocyte leukemia (dated by TCRdb to between 2022 and 2023). In terms of the full investigation: Among healthy controls, the CDR3 'QG' motif was associated with a particular HLA allele. Flow cytometry on FACSCanto II or FACSVerse showed that the purified fractions were more than 95% pure among lymphocytes. TCRbeta repertoires of CD4+ T-cell large granular lymphocyte leukemia patients were compared with those of healthy blood donors.

Buffy coats from under 40 blood donors, supplied by the Finnish Red Cross blood service, were used as healthy controls. All TCR-sequenced material derived from peripheral blood: patient blood samples and healthy donor buffy coats. Peripheral blood mononuclear cells were isolated by Ficoll-Hypaque gradient centrifugation. CD4+ cells were purified magnetically from the buffy coats of healthy controls. Genomic DNA was extracted using the Gentra Puregene Cell and Tissue kit, and a Qubit 2.0 fluorometer was used to quantify it. The full study reports these points: Compared with healthy CD4+ repertoires, CD4-sorted patient repertoires appeared more clonal, and this difference remained even after the putative leukemic clones were removed. The data were not HLA-matched, and the relatively small sample size could explain the higher clonality seen in CD4+ compared with CD8+ T-LGLL. Main leukemic clonotypes were private to each patient, although under 30% appeared at low frequency in other patients' non-leukemic repertoires. TRBV06-family usage was enriched among the top patient clones (8/27) compared with healthy controls (2/35).

TCRbeta rearrangements were sequenced from genomic DNA using the immunoSEQ assay at survey resolution. On the study's bioinformatics: In the TCR sequencing data, the smallest productive clonotype frequency that could be detected was 2.59 x 10-5. Only productive TCRbeta rearrangements, meaning sequences that were complete and in-frame, were kept for the analyses. Clonality for each sample was calculated as Simpson clonality in the immunoSEQ Analyzer version 3.0. Clones were grouped by frequency into very rare, small, medium, large (1-20%) or hyperexpanded (>20%) categories. OLGA 1.2.3 estimated generation probabilities, VDJtools produced V-gene circos plots, VDJdb was queried for specificities, and GLIPH identified CDR3 motifs. TCRdb obtained this table from immuneACCESS and retained in-frame rearrangements with V and J assigned. These tables miss some clones; where compared with another copy, unresolved V genes account for less than half of the shortfall, and the remainder is unexplained. V and J calls and clone size are as listed in that table; D and trimming were resolved from the DNA. The sample table contains some 30,000 clones; only one count was recorded for around 81% of them. Of the sample, around 4.6% is held by the ten largest clones.

Input material: CD4+ T cells from blood buffy coats. The chain employs TRBV7-9 and TRBJ2-5; TRBD1 could be the D gene, as 5 bases match. This sequence originates from a human donor in good health. The nucleotide sequence is given as TGTGCCAGCAGCCCCCGACCTGACAGATACCAAGAGACCCAGTACTTC. Its protein is CASSPRPDRYQETQYF.